This T cell receptor (beta chain) was found in a study of blood T cell repertoires in COVID-19. The assay was immunoSEQ multiplex PCR, and TCRdb's table has in-frame clones only and misses some. This table holds 95,000 to 120,000 clones, roughly 88% found once. Trimming removed 5 bases at V and 6 bases at J, with 11 bases between. The CDR3 is 13 amino acids. Sequencing was done on a sample of peripheral blood. This clonotype was sampled from a human donor in a cohort sampled during active COVID-19. The chain is built from TRBV12-3 or TRBV12-4 and TRBJ1-5; weak D call: TRBD1 (5 bases). The CDR3 loop is CASSPQGSQPQHF. Written as DNA, the CDR3 is TGTGCCAGCAGTCCGCAGGGATCTCAGCCCCAGCATTTT.